The T cell receptor (beta chain) under discussion was sequenced for a study of cytomegalovirus exposure and HLA in healthy donors. Study-wide points: In a later analysis, several top co-occurrence clusters appeared linked to parvovirus B19, influenza, CMV and Epstein-Barr virus. Later analysis found that TCR beta chains associated with HLA were more clonally expanded than other, equally common chains. Some V segments (TRBV6-2 and TRBV6-3 among them) were excluded as indistinguishable.

As regards this clone: Its cognate antigen is unknown.

Donors likely had unrecorded immune exposures despite being nominally healthy when sampled. Primers: 60 Vbeta forward and 13 Jbeta reverse. Using immunoSEQ multiplex PCR, the repertoire was profiled, and TCRdb retains in-frame clones only, with some absent. The sample has some 130,000 clones, around 75% seen once. Trimming at V came to 5 bases and at J to 5 bases, leaving 4 bases not matched to a gene. Germline CDR1 and CDR2: SEHNR and FQNEAQ (reference sequence). The length of the CDR3 is 15 residues. This clonotype was obtained from a man aged 30-40 years in good health and CMV-seronegative. Sequences were obtained from PBMCs. This chain joins TRBV7-9 and TRBJ1-5; 12 nucleotides match TRBD1. This CDR3 is CASSPGTGGYQPQHF. DNA for the CDR3: TGTGCCAGCAGCCCGGGGACAGGGGGCTATCAGCCCCAGCATTTT.